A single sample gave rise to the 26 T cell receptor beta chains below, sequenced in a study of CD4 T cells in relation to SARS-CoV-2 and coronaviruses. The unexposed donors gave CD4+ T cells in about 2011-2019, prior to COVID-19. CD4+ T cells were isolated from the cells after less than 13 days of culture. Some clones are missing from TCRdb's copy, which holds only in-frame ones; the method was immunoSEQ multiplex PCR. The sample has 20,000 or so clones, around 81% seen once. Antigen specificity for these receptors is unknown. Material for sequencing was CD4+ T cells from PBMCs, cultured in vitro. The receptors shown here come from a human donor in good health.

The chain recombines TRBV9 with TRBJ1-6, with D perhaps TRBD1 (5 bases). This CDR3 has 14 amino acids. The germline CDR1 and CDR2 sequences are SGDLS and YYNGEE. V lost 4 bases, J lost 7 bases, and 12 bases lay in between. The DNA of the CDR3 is TGTGCCAGCAGCACCAGGGATGGGAATTCACCCCTCCACTTT. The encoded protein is CASSTRDGNSPLHF.

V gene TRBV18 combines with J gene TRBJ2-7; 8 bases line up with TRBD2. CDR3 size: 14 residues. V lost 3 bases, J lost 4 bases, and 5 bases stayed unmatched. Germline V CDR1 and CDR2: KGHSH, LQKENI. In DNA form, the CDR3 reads TGTGCCAGCTCACCCGGGGGGGGGCGGTACGAGCAGTACTTC. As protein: CASSPGGGRYEQYF.

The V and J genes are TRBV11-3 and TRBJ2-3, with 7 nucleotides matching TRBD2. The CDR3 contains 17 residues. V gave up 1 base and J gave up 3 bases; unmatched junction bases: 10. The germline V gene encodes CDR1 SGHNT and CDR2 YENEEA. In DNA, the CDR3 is TGTGCCAGCAGCTTAGGGGTTGGCGGGAGAGGTACAGATACGCAGTATTTT. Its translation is CASSLGVGGRGTDTQYF. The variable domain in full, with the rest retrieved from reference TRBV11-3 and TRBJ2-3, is EAGVVQSPRYKIIEKKQPVAFWCNPISGHNTLYWYLQNLGQGPELLIRYENEEAVDDSQLPKDRFSAERLKGVDSTLKIQPAELGDSAVYLCASSLGVGGRGTDTQYFGPGTRLTVL.

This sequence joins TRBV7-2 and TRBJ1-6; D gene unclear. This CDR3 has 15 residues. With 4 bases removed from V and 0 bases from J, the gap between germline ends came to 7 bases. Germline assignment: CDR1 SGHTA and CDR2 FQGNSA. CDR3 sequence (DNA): TGTGCCAGCAGCTCCCAGAGCTCCTATAATTCACCCCTCCACTTT. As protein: CASSSQSSYNSPLHF.

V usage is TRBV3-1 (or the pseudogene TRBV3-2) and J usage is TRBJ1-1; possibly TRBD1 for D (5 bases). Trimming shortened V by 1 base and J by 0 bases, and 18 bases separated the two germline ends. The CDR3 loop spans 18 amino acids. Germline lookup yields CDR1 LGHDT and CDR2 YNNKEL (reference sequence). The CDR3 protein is CASSQGCRGAAVNTEAFF. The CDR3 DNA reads TGTGCCAGCAGCCAAGGCTGTCGAGGGGCGGCCGTGAACACTGAAGCTTTCTTT.

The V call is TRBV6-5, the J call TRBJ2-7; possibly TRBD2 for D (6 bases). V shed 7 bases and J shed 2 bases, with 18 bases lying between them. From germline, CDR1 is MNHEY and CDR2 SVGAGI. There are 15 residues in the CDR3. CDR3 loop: CASNPASRGTYEQYF. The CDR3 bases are TGTGCCAGCAACCCAGCGAGTCGGGGGACCTACGAGCAGTACTTC.

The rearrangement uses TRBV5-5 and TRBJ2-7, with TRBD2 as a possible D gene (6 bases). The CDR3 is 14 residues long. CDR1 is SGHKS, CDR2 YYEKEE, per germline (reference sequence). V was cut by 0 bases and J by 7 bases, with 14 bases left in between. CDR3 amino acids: CASSLGDPRGEQYF. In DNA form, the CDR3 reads TGTGCCAGCAGCTTGGGAGACCCCCGGGGGGAGCAGTACTTC.

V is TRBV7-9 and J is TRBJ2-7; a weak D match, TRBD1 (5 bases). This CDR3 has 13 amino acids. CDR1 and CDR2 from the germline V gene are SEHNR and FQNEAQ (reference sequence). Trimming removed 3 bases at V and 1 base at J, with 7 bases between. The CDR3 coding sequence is TGTGCCAGCAGCTTCAGGGCTTCCTACGAGCAGTACTTC. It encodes CASSFRASYEQYF.

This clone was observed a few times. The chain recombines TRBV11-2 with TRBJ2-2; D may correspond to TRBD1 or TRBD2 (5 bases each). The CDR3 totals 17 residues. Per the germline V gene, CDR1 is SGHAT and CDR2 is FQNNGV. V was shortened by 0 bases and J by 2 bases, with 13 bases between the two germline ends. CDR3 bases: TGTGCCAGCAGCTTAGATTATAGGGACGGCAACACCGGGGAGCTGTTTTTT. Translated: CASSLDYRDGNTGELFF.

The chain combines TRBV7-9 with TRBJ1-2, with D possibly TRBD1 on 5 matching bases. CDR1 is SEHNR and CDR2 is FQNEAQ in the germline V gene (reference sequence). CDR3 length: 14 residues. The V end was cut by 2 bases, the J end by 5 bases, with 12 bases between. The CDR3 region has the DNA TGTGCCAGCAGCTTATCTAGGGGCGCTTATGGCTACACCTTC. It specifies CASSLSRGAYGYTF.

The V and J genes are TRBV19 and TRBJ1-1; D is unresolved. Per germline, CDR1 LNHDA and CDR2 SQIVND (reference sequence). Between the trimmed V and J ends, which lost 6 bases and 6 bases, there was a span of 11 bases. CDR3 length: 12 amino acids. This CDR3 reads CASRESGAEAFF. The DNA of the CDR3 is TGTGCCAGTAGGGAATCTGGGGCTGAAGCTTTCTTT.

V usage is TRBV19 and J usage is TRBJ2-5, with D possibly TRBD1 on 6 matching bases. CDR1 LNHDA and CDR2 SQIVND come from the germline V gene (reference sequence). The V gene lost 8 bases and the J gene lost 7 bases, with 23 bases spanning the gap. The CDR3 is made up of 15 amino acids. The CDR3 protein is CASATQGPLGGTQYF. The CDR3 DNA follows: TGTGCCAGTGCAACACAGGGCCCTCTAGGTGGGACCCAGTACTTC.

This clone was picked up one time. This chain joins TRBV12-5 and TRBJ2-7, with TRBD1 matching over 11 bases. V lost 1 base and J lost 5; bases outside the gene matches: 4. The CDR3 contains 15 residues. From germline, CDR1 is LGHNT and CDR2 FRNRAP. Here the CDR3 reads CASGLAGQGVNEQYF. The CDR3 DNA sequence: TGTGCTAGTGGTTTGGCGGGACAGGGGGTCAACGAGCAGTACTTC.

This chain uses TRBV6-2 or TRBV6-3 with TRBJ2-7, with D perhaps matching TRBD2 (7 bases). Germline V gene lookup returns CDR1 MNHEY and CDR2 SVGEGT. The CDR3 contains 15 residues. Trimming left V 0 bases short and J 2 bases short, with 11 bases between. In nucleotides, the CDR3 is TGTGCCAGCAGTTACTCGTTCGGGGGGCCCTACGAGCAGTACTTC. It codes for CASSYSFGGPYEQYF.

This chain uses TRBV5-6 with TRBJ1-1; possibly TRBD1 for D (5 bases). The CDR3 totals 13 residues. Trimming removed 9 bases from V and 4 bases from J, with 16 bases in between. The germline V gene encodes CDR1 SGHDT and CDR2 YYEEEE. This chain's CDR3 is CANYPGAATEAFF. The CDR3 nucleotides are TGTGCCAATTACCCTGGGGCAGCCACTGAAGCTTTCTTT.

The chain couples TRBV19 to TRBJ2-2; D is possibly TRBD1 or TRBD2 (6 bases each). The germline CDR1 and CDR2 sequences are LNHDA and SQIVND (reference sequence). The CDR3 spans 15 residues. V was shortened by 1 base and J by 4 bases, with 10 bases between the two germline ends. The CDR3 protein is CASSIVGGITGELFF. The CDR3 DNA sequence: TGTGCCAGTAGTATAGTAGGGGGGATCACCGGGGAGCTGTTTTTT.

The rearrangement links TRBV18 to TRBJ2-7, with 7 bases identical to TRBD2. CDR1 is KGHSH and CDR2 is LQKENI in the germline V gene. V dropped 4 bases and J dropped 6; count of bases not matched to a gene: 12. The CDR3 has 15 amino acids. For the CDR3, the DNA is TGTGCCAGCTCACGGGAGGGAGCCAACTCCGGCGAGCAGTACTTC. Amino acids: CASSREGANSGEQYF.

The CDR3 DNA reads TGTGCCTCAAAGCATAGCAATCAGCCCCAGCATTTT. It encodes CASKHSNQPQHF. The chain uses TRBV30 and TRBJ1-5; D unresolved. The germline CDR1 and CDR2 sequences are GTSNPN and SVGIG (reference sequence). The CDR3 extends over 12 amino acids. V shed 7 bases and J shed 0 bases, with 7 bases lying between them.

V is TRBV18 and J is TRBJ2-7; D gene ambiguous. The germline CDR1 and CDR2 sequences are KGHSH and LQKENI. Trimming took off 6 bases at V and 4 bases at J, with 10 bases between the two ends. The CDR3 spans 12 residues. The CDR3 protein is CASSLDLYEQYF. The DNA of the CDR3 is TGTGCCAGCTCCCTAGACCTTTACGAGCAGTACTTC.

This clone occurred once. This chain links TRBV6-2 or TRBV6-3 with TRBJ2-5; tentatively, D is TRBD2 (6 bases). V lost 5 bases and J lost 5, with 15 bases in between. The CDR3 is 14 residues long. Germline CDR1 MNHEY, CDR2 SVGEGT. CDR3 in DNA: TGTGCCAGCAGTAGGGGAGGCGCCGGGGAGACCCAGTACTTC. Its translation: CASSRGGAGETQYF.

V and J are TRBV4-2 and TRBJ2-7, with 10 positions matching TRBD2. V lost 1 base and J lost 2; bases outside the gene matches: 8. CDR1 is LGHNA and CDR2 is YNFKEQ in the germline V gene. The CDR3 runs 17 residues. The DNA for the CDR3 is TGTGCCAGCAGCCAAGGGACTAGCGGACCCACCCCCTACGAGCAGTACTTC. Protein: CASSQGTSGPTPYEQYF.

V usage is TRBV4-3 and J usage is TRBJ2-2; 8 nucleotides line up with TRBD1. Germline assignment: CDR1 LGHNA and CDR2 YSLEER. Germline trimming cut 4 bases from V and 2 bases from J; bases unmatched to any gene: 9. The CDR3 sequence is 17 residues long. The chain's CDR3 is CASSRRGQVVNTGELFF. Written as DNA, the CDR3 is TGCGCCAGCAGCCGGCGGGGACAGGTCGTAAACACCGGGGAGCTGTTTTTT.

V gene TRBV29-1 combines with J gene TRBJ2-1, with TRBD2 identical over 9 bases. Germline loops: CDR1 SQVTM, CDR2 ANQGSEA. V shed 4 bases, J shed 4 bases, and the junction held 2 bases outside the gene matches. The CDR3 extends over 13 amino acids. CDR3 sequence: CSVGAGGYNEQFF. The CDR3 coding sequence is TGCAGCGTTGGAGCGGGGGGATACAATGAGCAGTTCTTC.

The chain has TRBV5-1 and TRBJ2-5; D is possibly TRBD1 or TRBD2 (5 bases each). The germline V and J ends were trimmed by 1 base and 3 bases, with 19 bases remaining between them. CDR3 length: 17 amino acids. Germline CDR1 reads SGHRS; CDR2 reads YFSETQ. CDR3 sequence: CASSLTRGRDLEETQYF. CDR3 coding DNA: TGCGCCAGCAGCTTGACCCGCGGCCGGGACCTCGAAGAGACCCAGTACTTC.

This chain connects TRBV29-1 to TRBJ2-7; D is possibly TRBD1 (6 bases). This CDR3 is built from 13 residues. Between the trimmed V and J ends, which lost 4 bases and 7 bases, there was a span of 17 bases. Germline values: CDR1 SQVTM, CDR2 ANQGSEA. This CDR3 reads CSVGRTLRGEQYF. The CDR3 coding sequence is TGCAGCGTTGGACGGACCTTAAGGGGGGAGCAGTACTTC.

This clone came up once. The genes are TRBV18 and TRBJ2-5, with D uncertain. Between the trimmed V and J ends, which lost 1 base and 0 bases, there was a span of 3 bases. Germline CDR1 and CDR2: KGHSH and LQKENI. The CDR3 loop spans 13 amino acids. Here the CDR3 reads CASSPQHQETQYF. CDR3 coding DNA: TGTGCCAGCTCACCACAGCACCAAGAGACCCAGTACTTC.